The 8 T cell receptor beta chains listed next were all sequenced from one sample in a study of blood T cells in healthy people across ages. A second PCR, run for roughly 7 to 12 cycles, used a sample-barcoded 5' primer plus a J-beta primer mix. TCRdb re-analysed the 5' RACE reads in MiXCR, keeping a single row per CDR3 protein. This table has over 500,000 distinct CDR3 sequences, 45% to 60% appearing once. Sequenced sample: blood. These receptors all come from a woman older than 75 in good health.

In its sample, this clonotype was seen many times. This chain connects TRBV2 to TRBJ2-3; 11 bases are a match to TRBD2. Germline-derived CDR1 and CDR2 are SNHLY and FYNNEI. The CDR3 runs 18 residues. V was clipped by 1 base and J by 10 bases; unmatched bases: 16. The CDR3 DNA sequence: TGTGCCAGCAGTGAAGGGACCGGGACTAGCGGAGTACCTCGGGCGCAGTATTTT. Translation gives CASSEGTGTSGVPRAQYF.

There are a few counts of this clonotype. This chain uses TRBV6-6 with TRBJ2-5; 11 nucleotides match TRBD1. Trimming took 0 bases from V and 11 from J; bases not matched to a gene: 14. Germline values: CDR1 MNHNY, CDR2 SVGAGI (reference sequence). The CDR3 spans 17 residues. CDR3 DNA sequence: TGTGCCAGCAGTTACTCTAAAAGGACAGGGGGCATCAATGAGCAGTACTTC. This translates into CASSYSKRTGGINEQYF.

Worth noting for this clonotype: This could be a read error, since a much larger clone is one nucleotide away. This likely comes from a read error, as the CDR3 has no conserved phenylalanine or tryptophan at its end. The rearrangement links TRBV5-1 to TRBJ1-2, with TRBD1 identical over 7 bases. This CDR3 contains 15 residues. CDR1 is SGHRS, CDR2 YFSETQ, per germline. V lost 0 bases and J lost 2; bases outside the gene matches: 4. DNA of the CDR3: TGCGCCAGCAGCTTGGTAGGGGGCACAAACTATGGCTACACCGTC. It yields the protein CASSLVGGTNYGYTV.

To note about this clonotype: Sequence at one end of the junction differs from germline and may be a read error. The chain links TRBV6-5 to TRBJ2-5; D remains unclear. This CDR3 has 15 residues. Germline V gene sequence: CDR1 MNHEY, CDR2 SVGAGI. The CDR3 DNA reads TGTGCCAACAGTTACCTTCAGAACCTCCAAGAGACCCAGTACTTC. Protein sequence: CANSYLQNLQETQYF.

A remark on this clonotype: This may stem from a read error, because a much larger clone lies one nucleotide away. V gene TRBV12-3 or TRBV12-4 combines with J gene TRBJ2-4, with TRBD1 matching 7 bases. The CDR3 runs to 15 residues. The CDR3 loop reads CAGSPTGGRGNIQYF. CDR3 in DNA: TGTGCCGGCAGTCCGACTGGCGGCAGGGGGAACATTCAGTACTTC.

This clonotype was recorded a few times. The V gene is TRBV20-1, the J gene TRBJ2-1; D is perhaps TRBD1 (6 bases). Germline V gives CDR1 DFQATT, CDR2 SNEGSKA (reference sequence). V gave up 3 bases and J gave up 4 bases, with 13 bases separating them. The CDR3 runs to 14 residues. CDR3 residues: CSASRWGPYNEQFF. CDR3 bases: TGCAGTGCTAGCAGGTGGGGGCCGTACAATGAGCAGTTCTTC.

This clonotype was recorded many times. The gene calls are TRBV20-1 and TRBJ1-2, with TRBD1 identical over 7 bases. This CDR3 is 13 amino acids long. Germline lookup yields CDR1 DFQATT and CDR2 SNEGSKA (reference sequence). V dropped 6 bases and J dropped 7; count of bases not matched to a gene: 11. The CDR3 loop reads CSAPTTGVGGYTF. CDR3 sequence (DNA): TGCAGTGCCCCCACAACAGGGGTGGGTGGCTACACCTTC.

Of note for this clonotype: A much larger clone lies one base from this, so it may be a read error. V usage is TRBV5-1 and J usage is TRBJ2-1; D gene ambiguous. The J call may be in error: the DNA end matches TRBJ2-7 better. CDR1 is SGHRS, CDR2 YFSETQ, per germline. CDR3 length equals 14 residues. CDR3 DNA: TGCGCCAGCAGCTTGGAAATAGCCTACAATGAGCAGTACTTC. Protein sequence: CASSLEIAYNEQYF.